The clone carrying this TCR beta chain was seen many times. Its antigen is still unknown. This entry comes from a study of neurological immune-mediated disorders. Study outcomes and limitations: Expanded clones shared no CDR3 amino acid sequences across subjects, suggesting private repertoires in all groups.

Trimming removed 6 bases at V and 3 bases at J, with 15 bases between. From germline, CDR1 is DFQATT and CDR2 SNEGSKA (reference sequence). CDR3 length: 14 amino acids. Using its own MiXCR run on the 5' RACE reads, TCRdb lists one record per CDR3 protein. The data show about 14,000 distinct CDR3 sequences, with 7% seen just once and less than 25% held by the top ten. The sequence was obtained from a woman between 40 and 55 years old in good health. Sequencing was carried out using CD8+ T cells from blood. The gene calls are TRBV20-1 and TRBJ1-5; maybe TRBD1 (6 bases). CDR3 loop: CSARTAQTNQPQHF. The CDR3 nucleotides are TGCAGTGCAAGGACAGCGCAAACCAATCAGCCCCAGCATTTT.